This TCR beta chain was obtained from a study of blood T cell repertoires in COVID-19. Study-level background: Italy, Spain and the United States were the sources of the convalescent and acute COVID-19 samples. PBMCs, B-cell-depleted T cells, or T cells provided the cDNA or gDNA that made up the material.

Original analysis: Estimation of nucleated cell counts relied on the amplification of reference gene primers. Measured with immunoSEQ multiplex PCR; TCRdb has only the in-frame clones, and not every one. Clonal size and the V and J genes are those of that table, whereas D and trimming came from the DNA. The repertoire holds 270,000 or so clones, roughly 88% seen once, with about 3% in the top ten. V was trimmed by 5 bases and J by 3 bases, leaving 11 bases between them. This CDR3 has 14 amino acids. Germline V gene lookup returns CDR1 SGHAT and CDR2 FQDESV (reference sequence). This clone has a handful of counts.

The sequenced sample consisted of peripheral blood. The TCR comes from a woman aged 30 to 39 with active or convalescent COVID-19. The genes are TRBV11-1 and TRBJ2-1; tentatively, D is TRBD2 (6 bases). This CDR3 reads CASSPGGNYNEQFF. Written as DNA, the CDR3 is TGTGCCAGCAGCCCCGGCGGGAACTACAATGAGCAGTTCTTC.